Listed below are T cell receptor beta chains from one sample, sequenced in a study of T cell repertoires in cytomegalovirus infection. No antigen is known for these receptors. Via MiXCR, TCRdb re-called the reads, giving one row per CDR3 protein. The sample records roughly 180,000 distinct CDR3 sequences, about a fifth being singletons. The sequenced sample was CD8+ T cells from cultured PBMCs, obtained from culture after CMV antigen stimulation. These receptor sequences come from a human donor in good health (CMV status not recorded). Some clones in this sample may be carry-over from other donors' samples. The CDR3 runs from the conserved cysteine through the conserved F or W. A D gene is named only where the DNA matches it firmly. Not all rows give a size; the values are once, few, many and, for expanded clones, a class.

V gene	D gene	J gene	clone size	CDR3 protein	CDR3 DNA
TRBV7-9	TRBD2	TRBJ2-2	few	CASSLTSGGELFF	TGTGCCAGCAGCTTAACTAGCGGAGGGGAGCTGTTTTTT
TRBV4-1	-	TRBJ2-7	-	CASSQTQGPTYEQYF	TGCGCCAGCAGCCAAACCCAGGGGCCAACCTACGAGCAGTACTTC
TRBV2	TRBD2	TRBJ2-7	few	CASRAHGLASSYEQYF	TGTGCCAGCAGAGCCCATGGACTAGCCAGCTCCTACGAGCAGTACTTC
TRBV27	-	TRBJ1-4	-	CASRTEGEKLFF	TGTGCCAGCCGGACCGAGGGGGAAAAACTGTTTTTT
TRBV6-2/TRBV6-3	TRBD1	TRBJ1-1	-	CASGRQGSFTEAFF	TGTGCCAGCGGAAGACAGGGTTCTTTTACGGAAGCTTTCTTT
TRBV6-6	-	TRBJ2-1	-	CASSYSMLDRAYNEQFF	TGTGCCAGCAGTTACTCGATGCTGGACAGAGCCTACAATGAGCAGTTCTTC
TRBV7-2	-	TRBJ1-4	few	CASSLRALGRDIDEKLFF	TGTGCCAGCAGCTTAAGGGCCCTTGGCCGGGACATTGACGAAAAACTGTTTTTT
TRBV6-5	-	TRBJ1-5	-	CASSSFWTANQPQHF	TGTGCCAGCAGTTCCTTCTGGACTGCCAATCAGCCCCAGCATTTT
TRBV7-2	TRBD2	TRBJ2-3	-	CASSAETSVVGDTQYF	TGTGCCAGCAGCGCGGAGACTAGCGTCGTAGGGGATACGCAGTATTTT
TRBV12-3/TRBV12-4	TRBD1	TRBJ2-2	-	CARPDRAGELFF	TGTGCCAGACCCGACAGGGCCGGGGAGCTGTTTTTT
TRBV27	TRBD1	TRBJ2-3	-	CASSLETGGSTDTQYF	TGTGCCAGCAGTCTCGAGACAGGGGGGAGCACAGATACGCAGTATTTT
TRBV7-9	-	TRBJ2-3	-	CASSWGRGILDTQYF	TGTGCCAGCAGCTGGGGGAGAGGAATTCTGGATACGCAGTATTTT
TRBV7-8	-	TRBJ2-7	few	CASSLEGMLYEQYF	TGTGCCAGCAGCTTAGAGGGTATGCTCTACGAGCAGTACTTC
TRBV5-4	-	TRBJ2-1	few	CASERDDYNEQFF	TGTGCCAGCGAAAGGGACGACTACAATGAGCAGTTCTTC
TRBV12-5	-	TRBJ1-5	few	CASGDGGQFNQPQHF	TGTGCTAGTGGGGACGGAGGACAGTTCAATCAGCCCCAGCATTTT
TRBV11-2	TRBD2	TRBJ2-3	-	CASSFVAGGTTDTQYF	TGTGCCAGCAGTTTCGTGGCGGGGGGGACCACAGATACGCAGTATTTT
TRBV27	-	TRBJ2-1	-	CASSPSSVLQGNNEQFF	TGTGCCAGCAGTCCCTCCTCGGTACTACAAGGGAACAATGAGCAGTTCTTC
TRBV10-3	-	TRBJ1-1	few	CAISEGLNTEAFF	TGTGCCATCAGTGAAGGGTTGAACACTGAAGCTTTCTTT
TRBV7-2	-	TRBJ2-1	-	CASSITNPLYNEQFF	TGTGCCAGCAGCATTACTAATCCCCTCTACAATGAGCAGTTCTTC
TRBV7-2	-	TRBJ1-4	-	CASSSGRILNEKLFF	TGTGCCAGCAGCTCAGGACGGATCCTTAATGAAAAACTGTTTTTT
TRBV6-2/TRBV6-3	-	TRBJ2-2	-	CASLFANTGELFF	TGTGCAAGCCTCTTCGCGAACACCGGGGAGCTGTTTTTT
TRBV27	-	TRBJ2-5	-	CASSLGVRETQYF	TGTGCCAGCAGTTTAGGCGTAAGGGAGACCCAGTACTTC
TRBV7-9	TRBD1	TRBJ2-1	-	CASYGTVDYNEQFF	TGTGCCAGCTATGGGACAGTTGACTACAATGAGCAGTTCTTC
TRBV7-9	-	TRBJ2-1	-	CASSLASEQFF	TGTGCCAGCAGCTTAGCCAGTGAGCAGTTCTTC
TRBV12-3/TRBV12-4	-	TRBJ2-7	few	CASTPGNEQYF	TGTGCCAGCACCCCGGGTAACGAGCAGTACTTC
TRBV19	TRBD1	TRBJ1-4	few	CASSKQGRATNEKLFF	TGTGCCAGTAGTAAACAGGGGAGAGCAACTAATGAAAAACTGTTTTTT
TRBV27	TRBD2	TRBJ2-3	once	CASSSGLASSTDTQYF	TGTGCCAGCAGTTCGGGACTAGCGTCTAGCACAGATACGCAGTATTTT
TRBV12-3/TRBV12-4	-	TRBJ1-3	-	CASSLTRWGGNTIYF	TGTGCCAGCAGTTTAACACGCTGGGGAGGAAACACCATATATTTT
TRBV7-9	-	TRBJ2-7	-	CASSLGTEYYEQYF	TGTGCCAGCAGCTTAGGGACAGAGTACTACGAGCAGTACTTC
TRBV6-2/TRBV6-3	TRBD1	TRBJ2-5	-	CASSSDRGNQETQYF	TGTGCCAGCAGCTCGGACAGGGGAAACCAAGAGACCCAGTACTTC
TRBV7-2	-	TRBJ1-5	-	CASSLSPQWEVSNQPQHF	TGTGCCAGCAGCTTGAGTCCCCAATGGGAGGTCAGCAATCAGCCCCAGCATTTT
TRBV12-3/TRBV12-4	-	TRBJ1-3	few	CASRELNTIYF	TGTGCCAGCAGAGAACTAAACACCATATATTTT
TRBV12-3/TRBV12-4	-	TRBJ2-7	-	CASSLPGGRRQYF	TGTGCCAGCAGTCTACCCGGGGGGCGTCGGCAGTACTTC
TRBV6-5	TRBD1	TRBJ2-1	-	CASRITGTGILFF	TGTGCCAGCAGGATCACCGGGACAGGGATCCTGTTCTTC
TRBV11-1	-	TRBJ2-7	-	CASSPPGRDNEQYF	TGTGCCAGCAGCCCTCCCGGCAGGGACAACGAGCAGTACTTC
TRBV2	-	TRBJ2-2	-	CSNRQAAGGSGELFF	TGTTCAAACCGACAGGCAGCCGGGGGGTCCGGGGAGCTGTTTTTT
TRBV20-1	TRBD2	TRBJ2-2	medium-sized	CSARDGGMPGELFF	TGCAGTGCTAGAGACGGGGGGATGCCCGGGGAGCTGTTTTTT